This record concerns one TCR beta chain sequence. Its antigen is not known. TCRdb itself ran the 5' RACE reads through MiXCR, one entry per CDR3 protein. The sample has 510,000 or so distinct CDR3 sequences; less than 20% are singletons. This specimen comes from a study of T cells after yellow fever vaccination. About the study: Each low-cell-number fraction was prepared by means of SMART-Seq v4 Ultra Low Input. Study-wide results and caveats: Primary-vaccination clones mostly resurfaced post-booster (approximately 96% CD4, roughly 87% CD8). It was a weaker secondary response, yet one that peaked faster, at day 5 versus 15.

J gave up 5 bases and V 7 bases, and 9 bases lay outside the gene matches. Germline values: CDR1 SGHTA, CDR2 FQGNSA. The CDR3 spans 14 residues. The material sequenced was PBMCs, taken 15 days after the yellow fever booster vaccination. The sequence came from a young man who received the YFV17D yellow fever vaccine. The chain links TRBV7-2 to TRBJ2-5; TRBD2 matches 8 bases. CDR3 sequence (DNA): TGTGCCAGCACACCCGGGGGGGGCGGCGAGACCCAGTACTTC. This encodes CASTPGGGGETQYF.